The rows below give T cell receptor beta chains drawn from one sample of a study of shared clonotypes between healthy human individuals. This table comes from immunoSEQ multiplex PCR, and its TCRdb copy is limited to in-frame clones, with some not included. Of 1.6 million or so clones listed, just under 99% are singletons. Sequenced input: naive CD4+ T cells sorted from blood. The receptors were sampled from a man aged 25-45 years in good health. The CDR3 runs from the conserved cysteine through the conserved F or W. A D gene is named only where the DNA matches it firmly.

j_call	d_call	v_call	cdr3_nt	cdr3_aa
TRBJ2-1	TRBD2	TRBV7-3	TGTGCCAGCAGTACTAGCGGGGGAAATGAGCAGTTCTTC	CASSTSGGNEQFF
TRBJ2-7	TRBD1	TRBV6-5	TGTGCCAGCAGTTACTCGCACAGGGGAGTAGTCTACGAGCAGTACTTC	CASSYSHRGVVYEQYF
TRBJ1-2	NA	TRBV9	TGTGCCAGCAGCGAATATGGGTCGAACTATGGCTACACCTTC	CASSEYGSNYGYTF
TRBJ2-3	NA	TRBV5-1	TGCGCCAGCAGCTGGGCCCCCGGCCGGAGGGAGGTAACAGATACGCAGTATTTT	CASSWAPGRREVTDTQYF
TRBJ2-1	TRBD1	TRBV29-1	TGCAGCGTTGTAGTGGACAGGCGTTTGCAATACAATGAGCAGTTCTTC	CSVVVDRRLQYNEQFF
TRBJ2-7	NA	TRBV7-8	TGTGCCAGCAGCTTAGGAGCCTACGAGCAGTACTTC	CASSLGAYEQYF
TRBJ1-4	NA	TRBV6-1	TGTGCCAGCAGTTTTACAGACAGGAATGAAAAACTGTTTTTT	CASSFTDRNEKLFF
TRBJ1-5	NA	TRBV27	TGTGCCAGCAGTTGGCAGGGGAGCAATCAGCCCCAGCATTTT	CASSWQGSNQPQHF
TRBJ2-3	TRBD1	TRBV5-1	TGCGCCAGCTACTTGACAGGGGGAACAGATACGCAGTATTTT	CASYLTGGTDTQYF
TRBJ1-5	NA	TRBV6-5	TGTGCCAGCAGTTACTCCGCTAGTCAGCCCCAGCATTTT	CASSYSASQPQHF
TRBJ1-2	NA	TRBV10-3	TGTGCCATCAGTGAGTCAACAACGGACTATGGCTACACCTTC	CAISESTTDYGYTF
TRBJ2-7	TRBD1	TRBV18	TGTGCCAGCTCACCAGGGACAGCCTACGAGCAGTACTTC	CASSPGTAYEQYF
TRBJ2-2	NA	TRBV28	TGTGCCAGCTCGTCAATCCGGACACAACGAGAGGGAGAGCTGTTTTTT	CASSSIRTQREGELFF
TRBJ2-2	TRBD2	TRBV4-3	TGCGCCAGCAGCCAAGATAGCGGGAGAAAGCCCGGGGAGCTGTTTTTT	CASSQDSGRKPGELFF
TRBJ1-2	TRBD1	TRBV6-1	TGTGCCAGCAGTGAAAACGGCAGGGGGCCACGTGGCTACACCTTC	CASSENGRGPRGYTF
TRBJ1-1	NA	TRBV7-9	TGTGCCAGCAGCAATGTGAGACAGTTTGAAGCTTTCTTT	CASSNVRQFEAFF
TRBJ2-1	TRBD2	TRBV29-1	TGCAGCGTCGAGGAGTTAAGCGGGAGGATCTACAATGAGCAGTTCTTC	CSVEELSGRIYNEQFF